This TCR beta chain was sequenced in a study of blood T cells in healthy people across ages. Whole-study results and caveats: Per million T cells, TCR beta diversity dropped roughly linearly as age increased. Strong correlation existed between TCR beta diversity and naive T cell percentage. In long-lived donors, naive CD4+ cell counts and diversity exceeded those of aged donors.

Researchers collected around 11 milliliters of peripheral blood from every single donor. This CDR3 has 13 residues. With V trimmed by 5 bases and J by 3 bases, 4 bases remained unmatched. Germline lookup yields CDR1 MNHEY and CDR2 SVGEGT. With a J-beta primer mix and a sample-barcoded 5' primer, a second PCR ran about 7 to 12 cycles. MiXCR, run by TCRdb on the 5' RACE reads, gives a single entry per CDR3 protein. The data show some 900,000 distinct CDR3 sequences, roughly 50% seen once. Turning to this clonotype: Its cognate antigen is unknown.

The chain joins TRBV6-2 or TRBV6-3 to TRBJ2-7; TRBD1 matches 7 bases. This TCR derives from a man aged 30-40 years in good health. The sample taken for sequencing was blood. The DNA for the CDR3 is TGTGCCAGCAGTGACAGGGCGGACTACGAGCAGTACTTC. Its translation is CASSDRADYEQYF.